The clone carrying this T cell receptor beta chain was detected ten times or more. Its cognate antigen is unknown. By quantitative 5'-RACE with molecular barcodes, the TCR beta libraries were made. TCRdb used MiXCR to reprocess the 5' RACE reads, holding one entry per CDR3 protein. This repertoire shows 85,000 to 100,000 distinct CDR3 sequences, roughly 8% found once; its top ten account for around 10%. This CDR3 is 15 amino acids long. Germline CDR1 and CDR2: DFQATT and SNEGSKA (reference sequence). Unmatched junction bases numbered 7, after V lost 6 bases and J lost 0 bases. This record belongs to a study of CD8 T cells in ankylosing spondylitis. Study-wide results and limits: Disease-linked clones bore a CD8+ phenotype and were relatively rare in peripheral blood. Typical of ankylosing spondylitis blood, it appeared, was a TCR beta motif of about eight highly homologous variants.

The chain couples TRBV20-1 to TRBJ1-5, with 8 bases fitting TRBD1. The specimen sequenced was blood, either unsorted or a sorted T cell fraction (not recorded which). This sequence was found in a male donor with ankylosing spondylitis or in good health (not recorded which). DNA of the CDR3: TGCAGTGCCAGGGACAGGTTGAATAGCAATCAGCCCCAGCATTTT. It codes for CSARDRLNSNQPQHF.